This entry lists 17 T cell receptor beta chains sequenced from one sample in a study of T cell responses to AZD1222 COVID-19 vaccine. Sequencing was performed with immunoSEQ multiplex PCR; in TCRdb, only in-frame clones are kept and a portion is missing. The sample contains some 130,000 clones, 88% of which appear only once. The sequencing used peripheral blood, collected on day 0 of MenACWY control vaccination. Receptors originate from an adult in good health.

The chain couples TRBV30 to TRBJ1-5; weak D call: TRBD1 (5 bases). The V gene's germline CDR1 is GTSNPN and CDR2 SVGIG (reference sequence). The CDR3 spans 16 residues. The germline V and J ends were trimmed by 0 bases and 1 base, with 13 bases remaining between them. The CDR3 bases are TGTGCCTGGAGTGTATACGAGGGGAGAAGCAATCAGCCCCAGCATTTT. It codes for CAWSVYEGRSNQPQHF.

The V gene is TRBV28, the J gene TRBJ2-4; TRBD1 or TRBD2 may be the D gene (5 bases each). This CDR3 region has 14 residues. V lost 5 bases and J 4 bases, leaving 12 bases between the germline ends. Germline lookup yields CDR1 MDHEN and CDR2 SYDVKM. The CDR3 region has the DNA TGTGCCAGCAGTCGGGGACCCGGGAAAAACATTCAGTACTTC. This encodes CASSRGPGKNIQYF.

CDR3 nucleotides: TGTGCCAGCAGTTCCGGACCTACTTGGGGCTACACCTTC. Protein product: CASSSGPTWGYTF. This chain links TRBV28 with TRBJ1-2; D is uncertain. V was trimmed by 4 bases and J by 8 bases, leaving 14 bases between them. There are 13 residues in the CDR3. In germline, CDR1 is MDHEN, CDR2 SYDVKM.

CDR3 in DNA: TGTGCCAGCAGCCCAGTGGGGCTAGCCAAGAAGTTCTCCTACAATGAGCAGTTCTTC. Translation: CASSPVGLAKKFSYNEQFF. This chain connects TRBV7-9 to TRBJ2-1; perhaps D is TRBD1 or TRBD2 (5 bases each). The CDR3 sequence is 19 residues long. CDR1 and CDR2 (germline): SEHNR, FQNEAQ (reference sequence). With 5 bases removed from V and 0 bases from J, the gap between germline ends came to 23 bases.

The chain links TRBV4-2 to TRBJ1-6; D is uncertain. This CDR3 has 14 amino acids. Trimming left V 0 bases short and J 6 bases short, with 6 bases between. CDR1 is LGHNA and CDR2 is YNFKEQ in the germline V gene. The CDR3 DNA reads as TGTGCCAGCAGCCAAGATCGAGGTAATTCACCCCTCCACTTT. This sequence encodes CASSQDRGNSPLHF.

This chain connects TRBV19 to TRBJ1-5; maybe TRBD1 (5 bases). CDR3 size: 12 residues. V was cut by 8 bases and J by 7 bases, with 12 bases left in between. Germline CDR1 is LNHDA and CDR2 is SQIVND (reference sequence). The CDR3 protein is CASGSGSQPQHF. For the CDR3, the DNA is TGTGCCAGTGGATCAGGGAGCCAGCCCCAGCATTTT.

The chain has TRBV19 and TRBJ2-1, with 7 bases identical to TRBD2. The CDR3 is 17 residues long. V was clipped by 4 bases and J by 3 bases; unmatched bases: 12. Germline values: CDR1 LNHDA, CDR2 SQIVND (reference sequence). The CDR3 protein is CASSSLTPGTNYNEQFF. The DNA of the CDR3 is TGTGCCAGTAGTAGCTTAACACCGGGGACTAACTACAATGAGCAGTTCTTC.

The chain has TRBV28 and TRBJ1-2; 10 bases agree with TRBD1. Germline values: CDR1 MDHEN, CDR2 SYDVKM. The CDR3 covers 13 residues. After removal of 6 bases from V and 7 bases from J, the junction contained 5 bases not matched to a gene. In DNA, the CDR3 is TGTGCCAGCAGGGACAGGGGGAACCGTGGCTACACCTTC. The encoded protein is CASRDRGNRGYTF.

The chain carries TRBV6-5 and TRBJ2-5; D is undetermined. The germline V gene has CDR1 MNHEY and CDR2 SVGAGI. The V and J ends lost 5 bases and 2 bases respectively, with 12 bases between them. The CDR3 runs to 14 residues. CDR3 region: CASSPGPEQETQYF. CDR3 DNA: TGTGCCAGCAGTCCGGGCCCAGAACAAGAGACCCAGTACTTC.

V gene TRBV19 combines with J gene TRBJ2-7; possible D gene TRBD2, 5 bases. Germline V gives CDR1 LNHDA, CDR2 SQIVND (reference sequence). There are 13 residues in the CDR3. Trimming removed 0 bases from V and 6 bases from J, with 9 bases in between. The CDR3 DNA sequence: TGTGCCAGTAGTATAGAACTAGTCAGCGAGCAGTACTTC. Encoded protein: CASSIELVSEQYF.

V is TRBV11-2 and J is TRBJ2-1; D remains ambiguous. CDR1 is SGHAT, CDR2 FQNNGV, per germline. Trimming pared 5 bases from V and 7 bases from J, leaving 6 bases between. This CDR3 spans 11 amino acids. DNA of the CDR3: TGTGCCAGCAGCCGGCAAAATGAGCAGTTCTTC. Translation: CASSRQNEQFF.

The rearrangement links TRBV12-3 or TRBV12-4 to TRBJ2-5, with D perhaps matching TRBD1 (6 bases). This CDR3 comprises 13 residues. The V end was cut by 6 bases, the J end by 1 base, with 9 bases between. Written as DNA, the CDR3 is TGTGCCAGCAGGGGGGACACCCAAGAGACCCAGTACTTC. Amino acid sequence: CASRGDTQETQYF.

The CDR3 loop is CASTTRAASYNEQFF. The CDR3 region has the DNA TGTGCCAGCACCACCAGGGCCGCGTCCTACAATGAGCAGTTCTTC. The J gene is TRBJ2-1, the V gene TRBV2; a possible D gene is TRBD1 (5 bases). V lost 7 bases and J 1 base, leaving 14 bases between the germline ends. The CDR3 extends over 15 amino acids. Germline V gene data show CDR1 as SNHLY and CDR2 as FYNNEI.

The chain recombines TRBV18 with TRBJ1-2, with D perhaps TRBD1 (5 bases). The CDR3 length is 15 residues. The V end lost 2 bases, the J end lost 0 bases, and 10 bases lay between the germline ends. Germline V gene data show CDR1 as KGHSH and CDR2 as LQKENI. The CDR3 region is CASSPKAGANYGYTF. The CDR3 region has the DNA TGTGCCAGCTCACCAAAGGCGGGGGCTAACTATGGCTACACCTTC. The full variable domain, with the rest looked up from reference TRBV18 and TRBJ1-2, is NAGVMQNPRHLVRRRGQEARLRCSPMKGHSHVYWYRQLPEEGLKFMVYLQKENIIDESGMPKERFSAEFPKEGPSILRIQQVVRGDSAAYFCASSPKAGANYGYTFGSGTRLTVV.

This clone came up once. The rearrangement uses TRBV3-1 (or the pseudogene TRBV3-2) and TRBJ1-2, with a possible D match to TRBD1 (5 bases). Trimming took 4 bases from V and 4 from J, leaving 13 bases between them. This CDR3 is 14 amino acids long. Germline CDR1 reads LGHDT; CDR2 reads YNNKEL (reference sequence). CDR3 bases: TGTGCCAGCAGCCCGTGGGAGGGGCCCTATGGCTACACCTTC. This encodes CASSPWEGPYGYTF.

The CDR3 region is CASSLGFRSTGVTYEQYF. DNA for the CDR3: TGTGCCAGCAGCTTAGGGTTCCGTTCGACAGGGGTTACCTACGAGCAGTACTTC. V gene TRBV7-8 combines with J gene TRBJ2-7; TRBD1 matches 8 bases. Trimming at V came to 1 base and at J to 2 bases, leaving 13 bases not matched to a gene. Germline loops: CDR1 SGHVS, CDR2 FQNEAQ. This CDR3 region has 18 residues.

V gene TRBV28 combines with J gene TRBJ2-4; 8 nucleotides agree with TRBD2. With 2 bases clipped from V and 8 bases from J, the junction kept 14 bases outside the gene matches. CDR3 length: 17 amino acids. Looked up from germline, CDR1 is MDHEN and CDR2 is SYDVKM. The CDR3 DNA reads as TGTGCCAGCAGTTTACCAGCTCAGTTAGCGGGATGGTACATTCAGTACTTC. This codes for CASSLPAQLAGWYIQYF.